This TCR beta chain was sequenced in a study of blood T cell repertoires in COVID-19. Study in general: COVID-19 samples, acute and convalescent, were from the United States, Italy and Spain. The analysed material was cDNA or gDNA that came from T cells, B-cell-depleted T cells, or PBMCs.

The CDR3 extends over 14 amino acids. In germline, CDR1 is SNHLY, CDR2 FYNNEI. Trimming cost V 3 bases and J 6 bases; bases outside gene matches: 4. Clones were read by immunoSEQ multiplex PCR, and TCRdb kept only the in-frame ones, dropping some. Found here are over 250,000 clones, 80% to 90% of them singletons; the top ten hold 11%. The gene calls are TRBV2 and TRBJ1-5, with 8 bases aligning to TRBD1. The sequence was collected from a woman in her 70s with acute or convalescent COVID-19. Sequencing used peripheral blood. CDR3 sequence (DNA): TGTGCCAGCAGTGACACAGGGGGGATTCAGCCCCAGCATTTT. Protein: CASSDTGGIQPQHF.